This T cell receptor beta chain was captured in a study of OX40 agonist ivuxolimab in advanced cancers. About the research overall: Earlier anti-PD-1, anti-PD-L1 or anti-CTLA-4 therapy was permitted; roughly 40% had received some.

The study's findings and limits: The average count of expanded clones was higher among CD8+ T cells than among CD4+.

Clones were sequenced by immunoSEQ multiplex PCR, and TCRdb holds only the in-frame ones, with some missing. In the table there are some 80,000 clones, roughly 90% of which are singletons. A few counts support this clone. Its antigen remains unknown. The TCR originated in an adult with an advanced solid tumor such as melanoma, head and neck, liver or kidney cancer. The material was CD4+ or CD8+ T cells sorted from blood, obtained in a trial of the OX40 agonist ivuxolimab.

The DNA for the CDR3 is TGTGCCAGCAGTTTACGATGGACAGCGAACACTGAAGCTTTCTTT. Protein product: CASSLRWTANTEAFF. J is TRBJ1-1 and V is TRBV27, with a tentative D call TRBD1 (6 bases). Germline CDR1 and CDR2: MNHEY and SMNVEV (reference sequence). The CDR3 sequence is 15 residues long. V lost 2 bases and J 1 base, leaving 11 bases between the germline ends.